Each of the 15 T cell receptor beta chains below was sequenced from the same sample in a study of T-cell reconstitution after alpha-beta-depleted transplantation in children. Preparation of the TCRbeta library used unique molecular identifiers. TCRdb called the PCR reads again in MiXCR, with one record for every CDR3 protein. Counted here are more than 200,000 distinct CDR3 sequences, 9.7% occurring once; the ten biggest clones make up less than 6%. This sample comprised PBMCs from the stem cell graft donor, obtained from the stem cell graft. The receptors shown here come from a human donor who donated a stem cell graft to a child with SCID.

This clonotype was observed many times. The chain uses TRBV5-1 and TRBJ1-5, with no clear D. The CDR3 has 16 amino acids. Trimming took 0 bases from V and 8 from J, leaving 18 bases between them. The V gene's germline CDR1 is SGHRS and CDR2 YFSETQ. In DNA form, the CDR3 reads TGCGCCAGCAGCTTGGAGGGCCCCGCCCGGGGAGAGCCCCAGCATTTT. It translates to CASSLEGPARGEPQHF.

This clonotype appeared many times. This rearrangement joins TRBV20-1 to TRBJ2-3, with a possible D match to TRBD1 (6 bases). The V gene lost 3 bases and the J gene lost 3 bases, with 10 bases spanning the gap. From germline, CDR1 is DFQATT and CDR2 SNEGSKA (reference sequence). There are 13 residues in the CDR3. CDR3 nucleotide sequence: TGCAGTGCTAGCGCCCAGGGGACAGATACGCAGTATTTT. Translation: CSASAQGTDTQYF.

The genes are TRBV12-3 or TRBV12-4 and TRBJ2-7; tentative D call: TRBD1 (5 bases). The CDR3 has 14 amino acids. V lost 8 bases and J 0 bases, leaving 14 bases between the germline ends. The CDR3 loop reads CASLNSQGSYEQYF. The DNA of the CDR3 is TGTGCCAGCCTAAACTCCCAGGGCTCCTACGAGCAGTACTTC.

The rearrangement joins TRBV15 to TRBJ1-2, with D tentatively TRBD1 (5 bases). V was pared by 1 base and J by 7 bases, with 22 bases between. Germline CDR1 LNHNV, CDR2 YYDKDF (reference sequence). This CDR3 has 17 amino acids. CDR3 in amino acids: CATSRAILRTISGGYTF. CDR3 nucleotides: TGTGCCACCAGCAGAGCTATCCTACGGACAATTTCTGGTGGCTACACCTTC.

J is TRBJ1-5 and V is TRBV6-2 or TRBV6-3; D gene unclear. Germline loops: CDR1 MNHEY, CDR2 SVGEGT. V lost 4 bases and J 6 bases, leaving 13 bases between the germline ends. This CDR3 region has 14 residues. CDR3 region: CASSLTASGQPQHF. CDR3 in DNA: TGTGCCAGCAGTTTGACCGCGTCGGGTCAGCCCCAGCATTTT.

In this sample, this clonotype turned up many times. The V call is TRBV20-1, the J call TRBJ2-3, with a possible D match to TRBD2 (7 bases). This CDR3 spans 15 amino acids. CDR1 is DFQATT, CDR2 SNEGSKA, per germline (reference sequence). V lost 4 bases and J lost 5, with 19 bases in between. The CDR3 loop is CSATPLRGGKDTQYF. The CDR3 nucleotides are TGCAGTGCTACCCCGCTAAGGGGGGGTAAAGATACGCAGTATTTT.

This clonotype was detected ten times or more. This rearrangement joins TRBV20-1 to TRBJ2-3, with a weak D call TRBD2 (6 bases). V shed 5 bases and J shed 3 bases, with 18 bases lying between them. Germline assignment: CDR1 DFQATT and CDR2 SNEGSKA (reference sequence). The CDR3 is made up of 15 amino acids. DNA of the CDR3: TGCAGTGCTCATCTCGGCGGGGCCCTGACAGATACGCAGTATTTT. It codes for CSAHLGGALTDTQYF.

The table lists this clonotype with many counts. The chain couples TRBV11-2 to TRBJ2-5; either TRBD1 or TRBD2 may fit D (5 bases each). The CDR3 is made up of 12 amino acids. Germline assignment: CDR1 SGHAT and CDR2 FQNNGV. Trimming stripped 0 bases from V and 7 bases from J, with 6 bases between. CDR3 nucleotide sequence: TGTGCCAGCAGCTTAGAGGGGGTGACCCAGTACTTC. Residues: CASSLEGVTQYF. Using reference TRBV11-2 and TRBJ2-5 for the parts outside the CDR3, the full variable domain is EAGVAQSPRYKIIEKRQSVAFWCNPISGHATLYWYQQILGQGPKLLIQFQNNGVVDDSQLPKDRFSAERLKGVDSTLKIQPAKLEDSAVYLCASSLEGVTQYFGPGTRLLVL.

V usage is TRBV27 and J usage is TRBJ1-6; D uncertain. The CDR3 runs 13 residues. CDR1 is MNHEY, CDR2 SMNVEV, per germline (reference sequence). Trimming took off 3 bases at V and 7 bases at J, with 7 bases between the two ends. CDR3 residues: CASSFSGNSPLHF. CDR3 DNA sequence: TGTGCCAGCAGTTTTTCGGGAAATTCACCCCTCCACTTT.

This clonotype was recorded many times. This chain connects TRBV12-3 or TRBV12-4 to TRBJ2-7; TRBD1 is a possible D gene (5 bases). The CDR3 runs 13 residues. Trimming cost V 5 bases and J 5 bases, with 13 bases left between them. DNA of the CDR3: TGTGCCAGCAGTCACTCCCAGGGCCACGAGCAGTACTTC. Amino acid sequence: CASSHSQGHEQYF.

This clonotype occurred many times. The CDR3 region is CASSDGTAPGYTF. CDR3 sequence (DNA): TGTGCCAGCAGTGATGGGACCGCCCCCGGCTACACCTTC. The V gene is TRBV6-1, the J gene TRBJ1-2; perhaps TRBD1 as D (5 bases). CDR1 is MNHNS and CDR2 is SASEGT in the germline V gene. Trimming removed 3 bases from V and 8 bases from J, with 13 bases in between. The CDR3 totals 13 residues.

This clonotype appeared many times. The V call is TRBV9, the J call TRBJ2-4, with 10 positions matching TRBD2. CDR1 SGDLS and CDR2 YYNGEE come from the germline V gene. V dropped 4 bases and J dropped 6; count of bases not matched to a gene: 7. This CDR3 contains 15 residues. CDR3 DNA sequence: TGTGCCAGCAGCCCGAGCGGGGGGGGTGGAAACATTCAGTACTTC. Translating it yields CASSPSGGGGNIQYF.

This clonotype appeared many times. The chain carries TRBV20-1 and TRBJ2-1; possible D gene TRBD1, 6 bases. Germline loops: CDR1 DFQATT, CDR2 SNEGSKA (reference sequence). The CDR3 sequence is 16 residues long. Trimming took off 1 base at V and 0 bases at J, with 13 bases between the two ends. CDR3 protein: CSARAGETYSYNEQFF. Written as DNA, the CDR3 is TGCAGTGCTAGAGCAGGGGAAACCTACTCCTACAATGAGCAGTTCTTC.

This clonotype was picked up many times. The rearrangement links TRBV7-8 to TRBJ2-3; D call uncertain. V gave up 5 bases and J gave up 8 bases, with 14 bases separating them. The CDR3 runs 13 residues. Germline-derived CDR1 and CDR2 are SGHVS and FQNEAQ. CDR3 region: CASSPARVGTQYF. As DNA, the CDR3 is TGTGCCAGCAGCCCCGCCCGGGTGGGTACGCAGTATTTT.

This clonotype has a count of ten or more. This chain uses TRBV4-1 with TRBJ2-7, with 11 bases that match TRBD1. Germline V CDR1 and CDR2: MGHRA, YSYEKL. Losses at the gene ends were 1 base for V and 4 bases for J; bases not matched to a gene: 9. The CDR3 loop spans 17 amino acids. CDR3 sequence: CASSQGTGTGGRYEQYF. DNA of the CDR3: TGCGCCAGCAGCCAAGGTACCGGGACAGGGGGTCGATACGAGCAGTACTTC.